Sequencing of this T cell receptor beta chain was carried out in a study of cytomegalovirus exposure and HLA in healthy donors. The PCR was carried out with 60 Vbeta primers and 13 Jbeta primers. Assay: immunoSEQ multiplex PCR; the TCRdb copy retains only in-frame clones and omits some. The repertoire holds about 150,000 clones, 75% to 90% seen once, with 1% in the top ten. Germline V gene sequence: CDR1 ENHRY, CDR2 SYGVKD. V gave up 6 bases and J gave up 6 bases, with 17 bases separating them. The CDR3 runs 15 residues. The chain combines TRBV10-3 with TRBJ2-2, with D perhaps matching TRBD1 (6 bases). Sequencing input: PBMCs. The sequence was collected from a boy younger than 10 in good health and CMV-seronegative. CDR3 DNA: TGTGCCATCAGGCCGGGACACCCCACATCCGGGGAGCTGTTTTTT. Translation gives CAIRPGHPTSGELFF.